The present TCR beta chain was sequenced within a study of T cells in Graves' hyperthyroidism and ophthalmopathy. On the study more broadly: Blood was drawn when the patient was first diagnosed and still untreated. Study-wide findings and caveats: Most thyroid clonotypes expanded above 0.001 were also detected in blood.

RNA transcripts gave rise to amplified TCR beta CDR3 regions. The TCR CDR3 first-round RT-PCR relied on the HTBI primer set. TCRdb called the multiplex PCR reads again in MiXCR, with one record for every CDR3 protein. This table holds about 200,000 distinct CDR3 sequences, about a sixth found once. As for this clonotype: Its target is unknown.

Patients aged 18 to 65 had newly diagnosed hyperthyroidism of under 2 months' duration. CDR3 length equals 12 residues. CDR1 and CDR2 from the germline V gene are MDHEN and SYDVKM. Trimming removed 7 bases at V and 10 bases at J, with 11 bases between. The TCR originated in a woman aged 45-65 years with Graves' hyperthyroidism. The J gene is TRBJ1-6, the V gene TRBV28, with D possibly being TRBD1 (5 bases). Sequencing was done on a sample of blood. CDR3: CASNRRQSPLHF. The DNA of the CDR3 is TGTGCCAGCAACAGGAGGCAATCACCCCTCCACTTT.